Each of the 11 T cell receptor beta chains below was sequenced from the same sample in a study of cytomegalovirus exposure and HLA in healthy donors. TCRdb's table, derived via immunoSEQ multiplex PCR, lists solely in-frame clones and lacks some. The table has 150,000 to 170,000 clones, around 84% seen once; the top ten hold approximately 2.2%. The sample consisted of PBMCs. These receptors came from a human donor in good health.

This clone was detected a few times. V is TRBV5-5 and J is TRBJ1-6; a weak D match, TRBD1 (6 bases). Trimming removed 3 bases from V and 8 bases from J, with 12 bases in between. The CDR3 has 14 amino acids. Germline values: CDR1 SGHKS, CDR2 YYEKEE (reference sequence). The CDR3 loop is CASSYRDLDSPLHF. The CDR3 DNA is TGTGCCAGCAGCTACAGGGATCTCGATTCACCCCTCCACTTT. Drawing the rest from reference TRBV5-5 and TRBJ1-6, the complete variable domain is DAGVTQSPTHLIKTRGQQVTLRCSPISGHKSVSWYQQVLGQGPQFIFQYYEKEERGRGNFPDRFSARQFPNYSSELNVNALLLGDSALYLCASSYRDLDSPLHFGNGTRLTVT.

The chain uses TRBV29-1 and TRBJ2-1, with TRBD2 matching 12 bases. The ends lost 5 bases at V and 4 bases at J; junction bases unmatched: 21. Germline V gives CDR1 SQVTM, CDR2 ANQGSEA. This CDR3 contains 20 residues. CDR3 nucleotide sequence: TGCAGCGTTCGCATGTCGTTGACGCCAGGGACTAGCGGGCCATACAATGAGCAGTTCTTC. It codes for CSVRMSLTPGTSGPYNEQFF.

This clone appeared a few times. A single base separates this from a much larger clone, so it may be a read error. The J gene is TRBJ1-1, the V gene TRBV7-9; a weak D match, TRBD1 (6 bases). Germline values: CDR1 SEHNR, CDR2 FQNEAQ (reference sequence). The V gene lost 4 bases and the J gene lost 2 bases, with 8 bases spanning the gap. This CDR3 is built from 13 residues. The CDR3 nucleotides are TGTGCCAGCAGCTCGGACAGTAACACTGAAGCTTTCTTT. As protein: CASSSDSNTEAFF.

The V gene is TRBV18, the J gene TRBJ2-7; maybe TRBD1 (6 bases). Germline assignment: CDR1 KGHSH and CDR2 LQKENI. The CDR3 spans 13 residues. V was pared by 3 bases and J by 7 bases, with 13 bases between. The chain's CDR3 is CASSPSGTGEQYF. The CDR3 nucleotides are TGTGCCAGCTCACCGTCGGGAACAGGGGAGCAGTACTTC.

This rearrangement joins TRBV11-3 to TRBJ2-2; 8 bases line up with TRBD2. Germline loops: CDR1 SGHNT, CDR2 YENEEA. The length of the CDR3 is 15 residues. V lost 6 bases, J lost 8 bases, and 11 bases stayed unmatched. Here the CDR3 reads CASSREGLIGGELFF. The CDR3 DNA reads as TGTGCCAGCAGTCGGGAGGGCCTTATTGGTGGGGAGCTGTTTTTT. Variable domain in full (rest from reference TRBV11-3 and TRBJ2-2): EAGVVQSPRYKIIEKKQPVAFWCNPISGHNTLYWYLQNLGQGPELLIRYENEEAVDDSQLPKDRFSAERLKGVDSTLKIQPAELGDSAVYLCASSREGLIGGELFFGEGSRLTVL.

The chain joins TRBV4-2 to TRBJ2-1; a possible D gene is TRBD1 (5 bases). The length of the CDR3 is 15 residues. The germline gives CDR1 LGHNA, CDR2 YNFKEQ. Trimming removed 0 bases at V and 5 bases at J, with 11 bases between. The CDR3, as DNA: TGTGCCAGCAGCCAAGAAGACAGCGTCAACAATGAGCAGTTCTTC. This sequence encodes CASSQEDSVNNEQFF.

The gene calls are TRBV13 and TRBJ2-7, with 9 bases identical to TRBD1. CDR1 is PRHDT, CDR2 FYEKMQ, per germline (reference sequence). This CDR3 region has 15 residues. V trimming: 2 bases; J trimming: 3 bases; junction bases outside the gene matches: 5. CDR3 protein: CASSLRTGEDYEQYF. Written as DNA, the CDR3 is TGTGCCAGCAGCTTAAGGACAGGGGAAGACTACGAGCAGTACTTC. The complete variable domain, with remaining parts taken from reference TRBV13 and TRBJ2-7, reads AAGVIQSPRHLIKEKRETATLKCYPIPRHDTVYWYQQGPGQDPQFLISFYEKMQSDKGSIPDRFSAQQFSDYHSELNMSSLELGDSALYFCASSLRTGEDYEQYFGPGTRLTVT.

The chain links TRBV9 to TRBJ1-1, with D perhaps matching TRBD1 (6 bases). Germline values: CDR1 SGDLS, CDR2 YYNGEE. Deletions cut 6 bases from V and 4 bases from J, with 19 bases between. The CDR3 is made up of 15 amino acids. The DNA for the CDR3 is TGTGCCAGCACCAGAGGAGATGGGGGCCCCACTGAAGCTTTCTTT. Translated, it gives CASTRGDGGPTEAFF.

The V gene is TRBV2, the J gene TRBJ2-3; no clear D gene. From germline, CDR1 is SNHLY and CDR2 FYNNEI. Trimming stripped 7 bases from V and 2 bases from J, with 16 bases between. The CDR3 contains 15 residues. CDR3 residues: CASNQMADITDTQYF. As DNA, the CDR3 is TGTGCCAGCAATCAAATGGCAGATATCACAGATACGCAGTATTTT.

This clone was picked up a small number of times. The chain links TRBV11-2 to TRBJ1-5; D unresolved. Trimming cost V 6 bases and J 2 bases, with 8 bases left between them. CDR3 size: 13 residues. CDR1 is SGHAT and CDR2 is FQNNGV in the germline V gene. In DNA, the CDR3 is TGTGCCAGCAGTCTCTACGGCAATCAGCCCCAGCATTTT. Protein product: CASSLYGNQPQHF.

The V gene is TRBV2, the J gene TRBJ2-7, with a possible D match to TRBD1 (7 bases). The ends were cut back, 5 bases at V and 5 bases at J, with 19 bases in the middle. Per the germline V gene, CDR1 is SNHLY and CDR2 is FYNNEI. CDR3 length equals 15 residues. In DNA form, the CDR3 reads TGTGCCAGCAGTCGACAGGGACTGGTGACGGACGAGCAGTACTTC. Residues: CASSRQGLVTDEQYF.